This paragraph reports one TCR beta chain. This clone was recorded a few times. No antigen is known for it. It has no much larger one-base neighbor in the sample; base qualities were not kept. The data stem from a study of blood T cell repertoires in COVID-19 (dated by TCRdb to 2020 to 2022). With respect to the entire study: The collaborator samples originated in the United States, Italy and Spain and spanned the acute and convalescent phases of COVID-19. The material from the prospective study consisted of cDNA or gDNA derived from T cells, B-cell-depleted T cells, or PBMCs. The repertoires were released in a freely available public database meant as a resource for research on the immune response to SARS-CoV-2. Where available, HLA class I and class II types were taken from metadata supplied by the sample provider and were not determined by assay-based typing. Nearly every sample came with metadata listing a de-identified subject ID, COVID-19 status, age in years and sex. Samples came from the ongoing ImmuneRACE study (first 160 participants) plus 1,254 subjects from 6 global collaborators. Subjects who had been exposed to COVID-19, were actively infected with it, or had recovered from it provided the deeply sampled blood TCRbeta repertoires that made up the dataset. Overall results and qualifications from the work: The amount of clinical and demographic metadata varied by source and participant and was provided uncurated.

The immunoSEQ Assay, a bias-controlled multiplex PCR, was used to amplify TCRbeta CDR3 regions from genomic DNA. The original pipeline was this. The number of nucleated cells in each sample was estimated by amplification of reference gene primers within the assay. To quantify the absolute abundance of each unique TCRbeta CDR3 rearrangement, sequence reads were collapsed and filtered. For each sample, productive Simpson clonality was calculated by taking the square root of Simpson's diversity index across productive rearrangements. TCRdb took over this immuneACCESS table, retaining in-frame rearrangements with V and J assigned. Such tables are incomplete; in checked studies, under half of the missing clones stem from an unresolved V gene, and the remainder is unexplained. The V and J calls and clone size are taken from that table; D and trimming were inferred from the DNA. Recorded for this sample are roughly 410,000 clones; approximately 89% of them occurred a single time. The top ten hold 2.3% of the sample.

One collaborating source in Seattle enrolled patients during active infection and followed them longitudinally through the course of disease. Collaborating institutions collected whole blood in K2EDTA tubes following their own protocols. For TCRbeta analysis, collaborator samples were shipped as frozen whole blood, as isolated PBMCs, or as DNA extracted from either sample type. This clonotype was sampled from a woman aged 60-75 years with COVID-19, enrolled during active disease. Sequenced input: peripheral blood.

The CDR3 region: CASSIGPGDEQFF. The DNA reads as follows: TGTGCCAGTAGTATAGGTCCAGGGGATGAGCAGTTCTTC. This receptor chain uses TRBV19 and TRBJ2-1; matching of 6 bases hints at TRBD1 as the D gene. V is shortened by 1 base, J by 8 bases, and the region joining them spans 9 bases. CDR1 LNHDA and CDR2 SQIVND are derived from the germline V gene (reference sequence). From its cysteine to its phenylalanine, the CDR3 spans 13 amino acids. Only CDR3 DNA remains: 39 bases, in frame from the first base.